This T cell receptor beta chain was sequenced in a study of T-cell reconstitution after alpha-beta-depleted transplantation in children. Preparing the TCRbeta library involved the use of unique molecular identifiers. Each CDR3 protein is one row after TCRdb ran MiXCR on the PCR reads. Of around 420,000 distinct CDR3 sequences in the sample, 15% to 20% were seen once. The germline gives CDR1 LNHDA, CDR2 SQIVND (reference sequence). This CDR3 spans 14 amino acids. V shed 5 bases and J shed 5 bases, with 13 bases lying between them. Overall study results and limits: Counts and diversity of T cells one year after transplant came mostly from newly produced T cells.

This clonotype has just a few counts. As yet, its antigen is unknown. The sample consisted of PBMCs, mostly from graft donor cells, taken 360 days after TCRalphabeta/CD19-depleted stem cell transplant. The clonotype was recovered from a boy younger than two who had a stem cell transplant for Wiskott-Aldrich syndrome, so the T cells may come from the graft donor. The chain carries TRBV19 and TRBJ2-1, with no clear D. In DNA form, the CDR3 reads TGTGCCAGTAGTGAAGAGACGAAAAACAATGAGCAGTTCTTC. Protein: CASSEETKNNEQFF.